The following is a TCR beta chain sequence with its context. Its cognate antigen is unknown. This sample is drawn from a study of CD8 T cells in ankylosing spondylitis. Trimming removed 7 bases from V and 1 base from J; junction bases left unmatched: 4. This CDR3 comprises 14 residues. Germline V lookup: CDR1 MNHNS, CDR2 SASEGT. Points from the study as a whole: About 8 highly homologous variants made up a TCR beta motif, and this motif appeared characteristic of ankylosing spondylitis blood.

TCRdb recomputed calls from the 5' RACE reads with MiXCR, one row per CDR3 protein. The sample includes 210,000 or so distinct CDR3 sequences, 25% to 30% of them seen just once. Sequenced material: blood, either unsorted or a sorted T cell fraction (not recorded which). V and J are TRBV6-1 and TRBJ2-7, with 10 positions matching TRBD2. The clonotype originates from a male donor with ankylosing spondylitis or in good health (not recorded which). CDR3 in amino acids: CASTVAGGSYEQYF. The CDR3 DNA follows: TGTGCCAGCACTGTAGCGGGAGGTTCCTACGAGCAGTACTTC.